This T cell receptor beta chain was recorded in a study of cytomegalovirus exposure and HLA in healthy donors. Trimming left V 10 bases short and J 0 bases short, with 10 bases between. Germline V gene data show CDR1 as MNHEY and CDR2 as SVGAGI. CDR3 length: 13 amino acids. PCR amplification relied on 60 Vbeta primers (plus 13 Jbeta primers). How the authors handled the data: Unique TCR beta chains numbered roughly 83 million in a later analysis, with approximately 10 million shared. Clones were read by immunoSEQ multiplex PCR, and TCRdb kept only the in-frame ones, dropping some. The V and J calls and the clone size are those of that table, but D and trimming were determined from the DNA. In the table there are 150,000 to 160,000 clones, approximately 75% of which are singletons.

The specimen was PBMCs. This TCR derives from a man younger than 35 in good health and CMV-seronegative. J is TRBJ2-1 and V is TRBV6-5, with D maybe TRBD2 (6 bases). The CDR3 loop reads CATRGSSYNEQFF. The CDR3 DNA follows: TGTGCCACCCGGGGGAGCTCCTACAATGAGCAGTTCTTC.